Each of the 25 T cell receptor beta chains below was sequenced from the same sample in a study of CD8 T cells in ankylosing spondylitis. MiXCR was run by TCRdb on the 5' RACE reads, yielding one entry per CDR3 protein. The table lists a few hundred thousand distinct CDR3 sequences, over 15% of them singletons. Material for sequencing was blood, either unsorted or a sorted T cell fraction (not recorded which). Every receptor here comes from a male donor with ankylosing spondylitis or in good health (not recorded which).

This clonotype was counted between two and nine times. At one boundary the junction diverges from the germline segment, which might be a read error. The J gene is TRBJ2-3, the V gene TRBV3-1, with D tentatively TRBD1 or TRBD2 (5 bases each). Germline lookup yields CDR1 LGHDT and CDR2 YNNKEL (reference sequence). The CDR3 length is 11 residues. As DNA, the CDR3 is TGTGCCAGCAGCCAGACCGGGACCTCGACATTT. Amino acid sequence: CASSQTGTSTF.

This clonotype was found a few times. V gene TRBV28 combines with J gene TRBJ2-3; no clear D gene. V was pared by 8 bases and J by 2 bases, with 11 bases between. The CDR3 has 13 amino acids. Germline V gives CDR1 MDHEN, CDR2 SYDVKM. The CDR3 loop reads CASSGSITDTQYF. CDR3 DNA sequence: TGTGCCAGCTCCGGATCGATCACAGATACGCAGTATTTT.

This clonotype appeared a few times. In DNA, the CDR3 is TGTGCCAGCAGCTTGGAGCGCGCGGGGGGGCTGAGCACCGGGGAGCTGTTTTTT. Translating gives CASSLERAGGLSTGELFF. This rearrangement joins TRBV11-2 to TRBJ2-2, with 9 bases fitting TRBD2. J gave up 4 bases and V 3 bases, and 12 bases lay outside the gene matches. There are 18 residues in the CDR3. CDR1 is SGHAT and CDR2 is FQNNGV in the germline V gene.

The table lists this clonotype with a few counts. The chain employs TRBV6-1 and TRBJ2-6, with D maybe TRBD1 (5 bases). There are 19 residues in the CDR3. Trimming left V 4 bases short and J 1 base short, with 20 bases between. The V gene's germline CDR1 is MNHNS and CDR2 SASEGT. The DNA for the CDR3 is TGTGCCAGCAGTGGATCCTCCCAGGGTAGCACGTCTGGGGCCAACGTCCTGACTTTC. This translates into CASSGSSQGSTSGANVLTF.

This clonotype was found many times. The chain employs TRBV5-1 and TRBJ1-5; D uncertain. CDR1 is SGHRS, CDR2 YFSETQ, per germline. The CDR3 runs to 13 residues. V gave up 0 bases and J gave up 5 bases, with 6 bases separating them. The CDR3 here is CASSLDRDQPQHF. DNA for the CDR3: TGCGCCAGCAGCTTGGACAGAGATCAGCCCCAGCATTTT.

As DNA, the CDR3 is TGTGCCAGCAGCCTAGTGTCGAGGGTGAGGGATACGCAGTATTTT. It codes for CASSLVSRVRDTQYF. V and J are TRBV12-3 or TRBV12-4 and TRBJ2-3; a possible D gene is TRBD2 (5 bases). The CDR3 is made up of 15 amino acids. Trimming shortened V by 6 bases and J by 6 bases, and 19 bases separated the two germline ends.

This clonotype was picked up a small number of times. This chain joins TRBV6-5 and TRBJ2-2; a possible D gene is TRBD1 (5 bases). Per the germline V gene, CDR1 is MNHEY and CDR2 is SVGAGI. The CDR3 is 14 amino acids. Trimming removed 4 bases at V and 8 bases at J, with 14 bases between. For the CDR3, the DNA is TGTGCCAGCAGTTCCGGGCAGGGCCGGGGGGAGCTGTTTTTT. It specifies CASSSGQGRGELFF.

V and J are TRBV6-5 and TRBJ1-1, with TRBD1 as a possible D gene (6 bases). The germline V gene encodes CDR1 MNHEY and CDR2 SVGAGI. Trimming removed 0 bases at V and 8 bases at J, with 10 bases between. The CDR3 loop spans 13 amino acids. The CDR3 DNA follows: TGTGCCAGCAGTTACTCCGGGGGCGTGGAAGCTTTCTTT. Its translation: CASSYSGGVEAFF.

This clonotype was detected a few times. This chain joins TRBV2 and TRBJ2-1, with D hard to call. The CDR3 contains 15 residues. Trimming left V 5 bases short and J 0 bases short, with 11 bases between. Germline CDR1 SNHLY, CDR2 FYNNEI. In DNA, the CDR3 is TGTGCCAGCAGTCCCCGGTGGAGCTCCTACAATGAGCAGTTCTTC. Its translation: CASSPRWSSYNEQFF.

This clonotype was seen many times. This chain links TRBV15 with TRBJ2-3; D is uncertain. There are 15 residues in the CDR3. CDR1 LNHNV and CDR2 YYDKDF come from the germline V gene (reference sequence). V was clipped by 0 bases and J by 0 bases, with 7 bases between them. CDR3 nucleotides: TGTGCCACCAGCAGAGATGGTGGGAGCACAGATACGCAGTATTTT. Translation gives CATSRDGGSTDTQYF.

In regard to this clonotype: A read error may produce the germline difference seen at one junction end. The gene calls are TRBV6-5 and TRBJ2-3; 9 nucleotides match TRBD1. Germline lookup yields CDR1 MNHEY and CDR2 SVGAGI. The CDR3 has 15 amino acids. The CDR3: CASSYGQGSRDTQYF. As DNA, the CDR3 is TGTGCCAGCAGTTACGGACAGGGGAGCAGAGATACGCAGTATTTT.

This rearrangement joins TRBV20-1 to TRBJ2-3; tentatively, D is TRBD2 (5 bases). With 3 bases removed from V and 0 bases from J, the gap between germline ends came to 10 bases. Germline V lookup: CDR1 DFQATT, CDR2 SNEGSKA (reference sequence). This CDR3 comprises 14 residues. Written as DNA, the CDR3 is TGCAGTGCTAGTGAGGGCAGAAGCACAGATACGCAGTATTTT. This encodes CSASEGRSTDTQYF.

The rearrangement links TRBV20-1 to TRBJ2-2; TRBD2 matches at 8 bases. The ends lost 6 bases at V and 6 bases at J; junction bases unmatched: 15. CDR3 length: 16 residues. Germline CDR1 and CDR2: DFQATT and SNEGSKA (reference sequence). CDR3 bases: TGCAGTGCCTCCCCGGGGGGGAGGGCCCCCGCCGGGGAGCTGTTTTTT. Translated: CSASPGGRAPAGELFF.

This clonotype was picked up a small number of times. The V call is TRBV12-3 or TRBV12-4, the J call TRBJ1-1; the D gene is possibly TRBD1 (5 bases). This CDR3 contains 14 residues. Trimming left V 7 bases short and J 7 bases short, with 19 bases between. The CDR3 reads CASTAVGGSSEAFF. In DNA, the CDR3 is TGTGCCAGCACCGCGGTCGGGGGGAGCAGTGAAGCTTTCTTT.

The chain uses TRBV7-6 and TRBJ1-5, with D perhaps matching TRBD1 (5 bases). The germline CDR1 and CDR2 sequences are SGHVS and FNYEAQ. This CDR3 region has 17 residues. Trimming left V 1 base short and J 7 bases short, with 20 bases between. DNA for the CDR3: TGTGCCAGCAGCTTAGAGCCGAGTGGAATCAGGGTCCAGCCCCAGCATTTT. This encodes CASSLEPSGIRVQPQHF.

This clonotype has only a few counts. The V call is TRBV12-3 or TRBV12-4, the J call TRBJ2-1; TRBD1 matches at 9 bases. J gave up 1 base and V 7 bases, and 5 bases lay outside the gene matches. This CDR3 is 15 amino acids long. The CDR3, as DNA: TGTGCCAGCATTCTAGGGACAGGGTCCTACAATGAGCAGTTCTTC. Amino acid sequence: CASILGTGSYNEQFF.

The chain uses TRBV10-3 and TRBJ2-1, with 7 bases matching TRBD2. Germline lookup yields CDR1 ENHRY and CDR2 SYGVKD. The CDR3 covers 13 residues. V lost 5 bases and J lost 5; bases outside the gene matches: 3. The DNA for the CDR3 is TGTGCCATCAGTCTAGCGGCGAACAATGAGCAGTTCTTC. This sequence encodes CAISLAANNEQFF.

A few counts support this clonotype. The gene calls are TRBV24-1 and TRBJ2-2; D not certain. Germline assignment: CDR1 KGHDR and CDR2 SFDVKD. The CDR3 is 16 residues long. The ends were cut back, 4 bases at V and 0 bases at J, with 11 bases in the middle. For the CDR3, the DNA is TGTGCCACCAGTGACTCCGGATATTCGAACACCGGGGAGCTGTTTTTT. This codes for CATSDSGYSNTGELFF.

This clonotype was observed many times. The rearrangement joins TRBV12-3 or TRBV12-4 to TRBJ1-5; TRBD1 agrees at 8 bases. The CDR3 sequence is 16 residues long. The trim removed 6 bases at V and 2 bases at J, leaving 9 bases unmatched. CDR3 sequence (DNA): TGTGCCAGCAGGGGTGGACAGGGCAGGGGCAATCAGCCCCAGCATTTT. This translates into CASRGGQGRGNQPQHF.

This clonotype showed up many times. The chain employs TRBV15 and TRBJ2-3, with D possibly being TRBD2 (5 bases). Germline loops: CDR1 LNHNV, CDR2 YYDKDF (reference sequence). CDR3 length equals 13 residues. V was cut by 3 bases and J by 7 bases, with 11 bases left in between. The DNA of the CDR3 is TGTGCCACCAGCAGGGCCGACTACAATACGCAGTATTTT. Translated: CATSRADYNTQYF.

The chain joins TRBV27 to TRBJ2-6; TRBD1 or TRBD2 may be the D gene (6 bases each). This CDR3 comprises 15 residues. The germline V gene has CDR1 MNHEY and CDR2 SMNVEV (reference sequence). Trimming pared 10 bases from V and 3 bases from J, leaving 16 bases between. The CDR3 bases are TGTGCCACGAGGGGGGTGAAGGATGGGGCCAACGTCCTGACTTTC. The encoded protein is CATRGVKDGANVLTF.

The chain is built from TRBV5-1 and TRBJ1-2; no clear D gene. CDR1 and CDR2 from the germline V gene are SGHRS and YFSETQ. The V gene lost 4 bases and the J gene lost 0 bases, with 10 bases spanning the gap. This CDR3 is 14 amino acids long. CDR3 residues: CASSPDGTNYGYTF. The CDR3 DNA reads as TGCGCCAGCAGCCCGGACGGCACTAACTATGGCTACACCTTC.

DNA of the CDR3: TGTGCCATAGCCCCAGGGACCACAGATACGCAGTATTTT. Translation: CAIAPGTTDTQYF. The V call is TRBV10-3, the J call TRBJ2-3; D is tentatively TRBD1 or TRBD2 (5 bases each). The CDR3 sequence is 13 residues long. The germline V gene encodes CDR1 ENHRY and CDR2 SYGVKD. Deletions cut 9 bases from V and 2 bases from J, with 12 bases between.

In this sample, this clonotype turned up a few times. This chain links TRBV20-1 with TRBJ2-2, with unresolved D. The germline V gene has CDR1 DFQATT and CDR2 SNEGSKA (reference sequence). The CDR3 extends over 14 amino acids. Between the trimmed V and J ends, which lost 6 bases and 1 base, there was a span of 12 bases. The CDR3 DNA sequence: TGCAGTGCAACAGACAACAGGAACACCGGGGAGCTGTTTTTT. It codes for CSATDNRNTGELFF.

In DNA form, the CDR3 reads TGTGCCAGCAGTAAAACAGGGGGTGGGTGGCAAGAGACCCAGTACTTC. The encoded protein is CASSKTGGGWQETQYF. The chain uses TRBV27 and TRBJ2-5, with 8 bases aligning to TRBD1. Germline V gene data show CDR1 as MNHEY and CDR2 as SMNVEV (reference sequence). V shed 5 bases, J shed 2 bases, and the junction held 10 bases outside the gene matches. The CDR3 is made up of 16 amino acids.